This T cell receptor (beta chain) was captured in a study of cytotoxic CD8 clonotypes in ibrutinib-treated CLL listed by TCRdb under 2021. In terms of the full investigation: The cohort was composed of around twelve relapsed/refractory and approximately 14 treatment-naive patients; IGHV unmutated status was identified in roughly 18 patients. Cryopreserved peripheral blood mononuclear cells were collected at three points: before therapy, at response, and at either sustained remission or disease progression. The response samples were drawn at a median of roughly twelve months into treatment, with a range of roughly 6 to 40 months. Samples averaged approximately 250,000 productive templates and some 96,000 productive rearrangements. Patients were still on ibrutinib when every remission and progressive disease sample was collected. Partial responses were observed in about 24 patients and complete responses in 2; after a median follow-up of around 68 months, remission was maintained in 15 or so patients and progression was observed in about twelve. Longitudinal samples were obtainable from about 30% of the roughly 86 participants in the trial. Overall study results and their limits: Clonality rose at ibrutinib response, remained stable during sustained remission, and dropped back toward baseline at progression. Public clonotypes were found to be uncommon and were observed to contract or remain stable during treatment; the increase in clonality was shown to reflect expansion of private clonotypes at ibrutinib response. Sampling times were not matched between patients in sustained remission and patients whose disease was progressing, and lymph node repertoires were not examined. At baseline, clonality was higher than in age-matched healthy donors and showed a strong correlation with circulating CD8+ T-cell counts.

The meaning of the sample's time point label: progressive disease on ibrutinib. For TCR beta library preparation, approximately 2 micrograms of genomic DNA was extracted from cryopreserved PBMCs. Longitudinal blood samples from CLL patients on ibrutinib monotherapy were analyzed using high-throughput TCR beta sequencing. The patients took part in an open-label, single-center phase 2 trial of ibrutinib monotherapy. CDR1 and CDR2, per the germline V gene (reference sequence), are GTSNPN and SVGIG. Reading from cysteine to phenylalanine, the CDR3 counts 13 amino acids. CDR3 DNA only is kept here, 39 bases in frame from base 1. Cut back by 3 bases and 4 bases, the V and J ends lie 12 bases apart. Note on this clone: There is no known antigen for this receptor. Per-base quality was not reported, and no clone a single base away is much larger than it.

Each clonotype received, on average, about 10x coverage in deep resolution sequencing performed on a MiSeq, where the target depth lay between 1 in 1 million and 1 in 200,000 T cells. The immunoSEQ hsTCRB Kit was used to generate TCR beta libraries. The authors' pipeline ran thus. Data were analyzed with ImmunoSEQ Data Assistant and ImmunoSEQ Analyzer, with V, D and J genes assigned per IMGT definitions. Clonality was computed as one minus normalized Shannon entropy of productive rearrangement frequencies, ranging from 0 to 1. Public clonotype analysis was restricted to overrepresented clonotypes comprising at least 0.05% of each patient's repertoire. Repertoires from thirteen age-matched healthy donors in immuneACCESS were used as clonality controls. TCRdb provides this immuneACCESS table in a form limited to in-frame rearrangements. Some clones are lacking; in checked studies, under half of them reflect an unresolved V gene, and why the rest are absent is not known. The V and J calls and clone size come from that table; D and trimming were worked out from the DNA. This sample gives 70,000 to 85,000 clones in total; more than 70% of them show up just once. The ten largest account for about 8% of the sample.

The sequencing here drew on PBMCs, taken at disease progression, from a patient treated with ibrutinib. Rearrangement joined TRBV30 to TRBJ2-5; the D gene may be TRBD1 or TRBD2, since each aligns over 6 bases. The receptor comes from a human donor with chronic lymphocytic leukemia. The sequence in DNA is TGTGCCTGGAGACTAGCAGGGGCAGAGACCCAGTACTTC. Translated, it reads CAWRLAGAETQYF. The variable domain in full, with residues beyond the CDR3 obtained from the reference TRBV30 and TRBJ2-5 genes, is SQTIHQWPATLVQPVGSPLSLECTVEGTSNPNLYWYRQAAGRGLQLLFYSVGIGQISSEVPQNLSASRPQDRQFILSSKKLLLSDSGFYLCAWRLAGAETQYFGPGTRLLVL.